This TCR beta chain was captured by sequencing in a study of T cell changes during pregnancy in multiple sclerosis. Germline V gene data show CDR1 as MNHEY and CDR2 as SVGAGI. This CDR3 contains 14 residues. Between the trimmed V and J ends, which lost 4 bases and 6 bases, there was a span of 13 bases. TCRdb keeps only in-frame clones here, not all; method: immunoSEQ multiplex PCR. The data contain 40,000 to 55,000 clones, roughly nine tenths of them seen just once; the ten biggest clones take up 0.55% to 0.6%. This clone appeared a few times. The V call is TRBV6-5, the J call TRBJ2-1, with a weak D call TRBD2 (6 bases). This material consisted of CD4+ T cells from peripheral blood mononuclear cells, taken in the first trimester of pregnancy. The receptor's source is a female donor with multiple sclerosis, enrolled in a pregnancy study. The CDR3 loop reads CASSSTGVANEQFF. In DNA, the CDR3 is TGTGCCAGCAGTTCGACGGGAGTGGCCAATGAGCAGTTCTTC.